The TCR beta chain under discussion was sequenced for a study of beta chain features in type 1 diabetes. Expressed TCRB transcripts were sequenced, since all the RNA that had been isolated was reverse transcribed. Generated by immunoSEQ multiplex PCR, the TCRdb table keeps only in-frame clones and is missing some. This sample yields about 160,000 clones, of which about 9.1% are seen a single time; approximately 2.2% belongs to the top ten. CDR1 is SGHRS and CDR2 is YFSETQ in the germline V gene. The CDR3 covers 16 residues. V was cut by 1 base and J by 7 bases, with 18 bases left in between. The chain uses TRBV5-1 and TRBJ2-1; D might be TRBD1 (7 bases). The receptor's source is a young woman in good health. Sequencing was done on a sample of central memory CD4+ T cells from blood. As DNA, the CDR3 is TGCGCCAGCAGCTTGCAGGCGGAGGGGGCTCAGAATGAGCAGTTCTTC. Residues: CASSLQAEGAQNEQFF.